The 30 T cell receptor beta chains in this list originate from one sample, sequenced in a study of shared clonotypes between healthy human individuals. Data came from immunoSEQ multiplex PCR; TCRdb stores just in-frame clones and leaves some out. The sample gives millions of clones, approximately 92% of which show up once; over 0.12% is in the top ten. The sample consisted of naive CD4+ T cells sorted from blood. The subset here: CD45RA+ positively selected. The receptors were gathered from a young man in good health.

This chain's CDR3 is CASSSSGQGLYEQYF. For the CDR3, the DNA is TGTGCCAGCAGCTCGAGCGGACAGGGCCTCTACGAGCAGTACTTC. The chain joins TRBV11-2 to TRBJ2-7; 8 bases map to TRBD1. The trim removed 4 bases at V and 3 bases at J, leaving 8 bases unmatched. This CDR3 is built from 15 residues. The germline V gene has CDR1 SGHAT and CDR2 FQNNGV.

The CDR3 here is CASRQTGISSYNEQFF. The DNA of the CDR3 is TGTGCCAGCAGACAAACAGGCATCAGCTCCTACAATGAGCAGTTCTTC. J is TRBJ2-1 and V is TRBV11-2, with a tentative D call TRBD1 (5 bases). Germline values: CDR1 SGHAT, CDR2 FQNNGV. The CDR3 extends over 16 amino acids. Trimming removed 6 bases at V and 0 bases at J, with 15 bases between.

CDR3 residues: CASSSGTAPQETQYF. Here the CDR3 DNA reads TGTGCCAGCTCCTCCGGGACAGCTCCCCAAGAGACCCAGTACTTC. The genes are TRBV6-6 and TRBJ2-5, with 7 bases fitting TRBD1. From germline, CDR1 is MNHNY and CDR2 SVGAGI (reference sequence). V dropped 8 bases and J dropped 1; count of bases not matched to a gene: 10. CDR3 length: 15 residues.

The chain uses TRBV10-3 and TRBJ1-1; D remains unclear. The CDR3 covers 13 residues. With 3 bases removed from V and 1 base from J, the gap between germline ends came to 6 bases. The germline V gene has CDR1 ENHRY and CDR2 SYGVKD. The CDR3 region has the DNA TGTGCCATCAGTGATGCGGCGAACACTGAAGCTTTCTTT. It codes for CAISDAANTEAFF.

Concerning this clone: The identical CDR3 is also encoded by other nucleotide sequences in the sample. V gene TRBV5-1 combines with J gene TRBJ2-7, with D possibly being TRBD2 (5 bases). Germline V gives CDR1 SGHRS, CDR2 YFSETQ. The CDR3 is made up of 13 amino acids. V was trimmed by 0 bases and J by 5 bases, leaving 9 bases between them. CDR3 loop: CASSLAGVNEQYF. The CDR3 DNA reads TGCGCCAGCAGCTTGGCCGGGGTGAACGAGCAGTACTTC.

J is TRBJ1-5 and V is TRBV6-6; TRBD1 is a possible D gene (6 bases). The CDR3 extends over 15 amino acids. Trimming took off 7 bases at V and 5 bases at J, with 18 bases between the two ends. The V gene's germline CDR1 is MNHNY and CDR2 SVGAGI (reference sequence). The CDR3 protein is CASTQMRGADQPQHF. CDR3 DNA sequence: TGTGCCAGCACCCAGATGCGGGGGGCCGATCAGCCCCAGCATTTT.

Concerning this clone: The sample carries other DNA sequences with the same CDR3. The rearrangement links TRBV5-1 to TRBJ2-4; weak D call: TRBD2 (6 bases). Germline CDR1 SGHRS, CDR2 YFSETQ. Trimming removed 0 bases from V and 2 bases from J, with 9 bases in between. The CDR3 has 15 amino acids. CDR3 bases: TGCGCCAGCAGCTTGGCCGGGGGATCCAAAAACATTCAGTACTTC. Translating gives CASSLAGGSKNIQYF. Filled out from reference TRBV5-1 and TRBJ2-4, the complete variable domain reads KAGVTQTPRYLIKTRGQQVTLSCSPISGHRSVSWYQQTPGQGLQFLFEYFSETQRNKGNFPGRFSGRQFSNSRSEMNVSTLELGDSALYLCASSLAGGSKNIQYFGAGTRLSVL.

The chain joins TRBV7-9 to TRBJ2-1, with D possibly being TRBD2 (6 bases). The V gene lost 1 base and the J gene lost 6 bases, with 13 bases spanning the gap. Germline V gene lookup returns CDR1 SEHNR and CDR2 FQNEAQ (reference sequence). The CDR3 has 15 amino acids. The DNA of the CDR3 is TGTGCCAGCAGCTTAGGCCTTGGAGGGAGCAATGAGCAGTTCTTC. The encoded protein is CASSLGLGGSNEQFF. The whole variable domain, remainder taken from reference TRBV7-9 and TRBJ2-1, is DTGVSQNPRHKITKRGQNVTFRCDPISEHNRLYWYRQTLGQGPEFLTYFQNEAQLEKSRLLSDRFSAERPKGSFSTLEIQRTEQGDSAMYLCASSLGLGGSNEQFFGPGTRLTVL.

Notes on this clone: The identical CDR3 is also encoded by other nucleotide sequences in the sample. This chain links TRBV6-6 with TRBJ2-7; 8 bases fit TRBD1. The germline V gene has CDR1 MNHNY and CDR2 SVGAGI (reference sequence). The CDR3 has 15 residues. The J segment lost 3 bases and the V segment lost 4 bases, leaving 8 bases of the junction unmatched. CDR3 DNA: TGTGCCAGCAGTTCCCCTCGGACAGGGAGCTACGAGCAGTACTTC. It translates to CASSSPRTGSYEQYF.

About this clone: The sample has other DNA sequences that encode this CDR3 too. The chain links TRBV7-2 to TRBJ1-1, with unresolved D. Between the trimmed V and J ends, which lost 6 bases and 0 bases, there was a span of 8 bases. The CDR3 length is 13 residues. Germline assignment: CDR1 SGHTA and CDR2 FQGNSA. CDR3 in amino acids: CASSGQLNTEAFF. DNA for the CDR3: TGTGCCAGCAGTGGCCAGCTGAACACTGAAGCTTTCTTT. The variable domain in full, with the rest retrieved from reference TRBV7-2 and TRBJ1-1, is GAGVSQSPSNKVTEKGKDVELRCDPISGHTALYWYRQSLGQGLEFLIYFQGNSAPDKSGLPSDRFSAERTGGSVSTLTIQRTQQEDSAVYLCASSGQLNTEAFFGQGTRLTVV.

The chain carries TRBV11-2 and TRBJ2-7; D is uncertain. In germline, CDR1 is SGHAT, CDR2 FQNNGV. The CDR3 runs to 14 residues. Trimming took 0 bases from V and 3 from J, leaving 9 bases between them. The chain's CDR3 is CASSLDRLVYEQYF. CDR3 bases: TGTGCCAGCAGCTTAGATAGGCTAGTCTACGAGCAGTACTTC.

J is TRBJ2-5 and V is TRBV11-2; no reliable D call. The CDR3 contains 13 residues. Germline-derived CDR1 and CDR2 are SGHAT and FQNNGV. V was pared by 5 bases and J by 3 bases, with 10 bases between. This CDR3 is CASSAYIKETQYF. The CDR3 region has the DNA TGTGCCAGCAGCGCCTACATAAAAGAGACCCAGTACTTC.

The chain is built from TRBV30 and TRBJ1-5; 10 nucleotides line up with TRBD1. The germline V gene encodes CDR1 GTSNPN and CDR2 SVGIG (reference sequence). J was trimmed by 5 bases and V by 5 bases; bases with no gene match: 3. This CDR3 is built from 13 residues. CDR3: CAWAGTGDQPQHF. The CDR3 DNA sequence: TGTGCCTGGGCCGGGACAGGGGATCAGCCCCAGCATTTT.

Points on this clone: Other DNA sequences in the same sample also yield this CDR3. The chain employs TRBV6-4 and TRBJ2-5; 8 positions match TRBD2. Germline V CDR1 and CDR2: MRHNA, SNTAGT. V trimming: 5 bases; J trimming: 5 bases; junction bases outside the gene matches: 7. The CDR3 loop spans 14 amino acids. The CDR3 spells CASSPTSGGETQYF. DNA for the CDR3: TGTGCCAGCAGTCCAACTAGCGGAGGGGAGACCCAGTACTTC.

The rearrangement links TRBV6-6 to TRBJ2-7; 10 bases are shared with TRBD2. The CDR3 totals 14 residues. Germline V CDR1 and CDR2: MNHNY, SVGAGI (reference sequence). The V and J ends lost 4 bases and 5 bases, in that order; junction bases with no gene match: 5. This chain's CDR3 is CASSFSSGSNEQYF. DNA for the CDR3: TGTGCCAGCAGTTTCTCTAGCGGGAGTAACGAGCAGTACTTC.

The chain employs TRBV7-9 and TRBJ2-7; D remains ambiguous. Germline V gene sequence: CDR1 SEHNR, CDR2 FQNEAQ (reference sequence). CDR3 size: 14 residues. Trimming pared 1 base from V and 2 bases from J, leaving 9 bases between. CDR3 region: CASSLDGPTYEQYF. In nucleotides, the CDR3 is TGTGCCAGCAGCTTAGACGGGCCCACCTACGAGCAGTACTTC.

CDR3 DNA: TGTGCCAGCAGCTCCGTCCACATCGGCTATAGCAATCAGCCCCAGCATTTT. Protein sequence: CASSSVHIGYSNQPQHF. The chain employs TRBV7-2 and TRBJ1-5, with unresolved D. CDR1 SGHTA and CDR2 FQGNSA come from the germline V gene. This CDR3 is built from 17 residues. With 4 bases removed from V and 0 bases from J, the gap between germline ends came to 16 bases.

The V gene is TRBV6-6, the J gene TRBJ2-2; 7 bases are shared with TRBD1. The CDR3 is made up of 15 amino acids. Trimming cost V 2 bases and J 6 bases; bases outside gene matches: 6. Per the germline V gene, CDR1 is MNHNY and CDR2 is SVGAGI (reference sequence). The CDR3 bases are TGTGCCAGCAGTTACAGGGGGCGGGTTTCCGGGGAGCTGTTTTTT. This codes for CASSYRGRVSGELFF.

Comment on this clone: Distinct nucleotide sequences in the sample also encode this CDR3. The chain joins TRBV10-1 to TRBJ2-3; the match to TRBD2 covers 8 bases. Germline CDR1 is WNHNN and CDR2 is SYGVQD (reference sequence). With V trimmed by 4 bases and J by 0 bases, 3 bases remained unmatched. The CDR3 runs 15 residues. The chain's CDR3 is CASSGTSGSTDTQYF. As DNA, the CDR3 is TGCGCCAGCAGTGGAACTAGCGGTAGCACAGATACGCAGTATTTT.

This chain connects TRBV7-3 to TRBJ2-7, with D maybe TRBD1 (5 bases). Germline CDR1 is SGHTA and CDR2 is FQGTGA. The CDR3 consists of 14 residues. Deletions cut 1 base from V and 7 bases from J, with 14 bases between. CDR3 bases: TGTGCCAGCAGCTTAAACGCAGGGTTAGTAGAGCAGTACTTC. Translating it yields CASSLNAGLVEQYF.

The rearrangement uses TRBV18 and TRBJ2-5, with TRBD1 matching over 9 bases. The tail of the sequence fits TRBJ2-7 better, so the J call may be wrong. CDR3 length: 15 residues. CDR1 is KGHSH and CDR2 is LQKENI in the germline V gene. The CDR3 nucleotides read TGTGCCAGCTCACAGGGACAGGGAGGCTACTACGAGCAGTACTTC. Encoded protein: CASSQGQGGYYEQYF.

Notes on this clone: The sample has other DNA sequences that encode this CDR3 too. The chain carries TRBV18 and TRBJ1-5; D not certain. V gave up 3 bases and J gave up 7 bases, with 7 bases separating them. Germline-derived CDR1 and CDR2 are KGHSH and LQKENI. This CDR3 region has 12 residues. In DNA, the CDR3 is TGTGCCAGCTCACCCGCTGACCAGCCCCAGCATTTT. Translation gives CASSPADQPQHF.

This chain uses TRBV5-3 with TRBJ1-1; no clear D. TRBV5-3 is designated an ORF whose function remains uncertain. V lost 3 bases to trimming and J lost 1 base, with 7 bases between them. CDR3 length: 13 amino acids. In DNA form, the CDR3 reads TGTGCCAGAAGCTCGGAAGGGAACACTGAAGCTTTCTTT. Protein product: CARSSEGNTEAFF.

The chain uses TRBV30 and TRBJ1-5; possibly TRBD1 for D (5 bases). Germline CDR1 is GTSNPN and CDR2 is SVGIG (reference sequence). This CDR3 has 13 residues. The V and J ends lost 5 bases and 4 bases respectively, with 12 bases between them. The CDR3 loop reads CAWGTGANQPQHF. As DNA, the CDR3 is TGTGCCTGGGGGACCGGTGCTAATCAGCCCCAGCATTTT.

The chain recombines TRBV9 with TRBJ2-5; 10 bases align to TRBD2. V lost 2 bases and J lost 5; bases outside the gene matches: 3. Germline V lookup: CDR1 SGDLS, CDR2 YYNGEE. This CDR3 has 14 residues. The CDR3 sequence is CASSVGTSDETQYF. CDR3 bases: TGTGCCAGCAGCGTGGGGACTAGCGATGAGACCCAGTACTTC.

The chain employs TRBV21-1 and TRBJ1-1. TRBV21-1 constitutes a pseudogene. CDR3 length: 8 residues. Written as DNA, the CDR3 is TGTGCCAGCAGCAAAGCTTTCTTT. It codes for CASSKAFF.

The chain links TRBV5-6 to TRBJ1-2; 10 nucleotides align to TRBD1. The CDR3 extends over 14 amino acids. V was pared by 2 bases and J by 9 bases, with 7 bases of the junction left unmatched. CDR1 SGHDT and CDR2 YYEEEE come from the germline V gene. The CDR3 reads CASSFWDRGWSYTF. Written as DNA, the CDR3 is TGTGCCAGCAGCTTTTGGGACAGGGGTTGGAGCTACACCTTC.

The chain is built from TRBV30 and TRBJ1-6; D unresolved. The CDR3 loop spans 15 amino acids. Looked up from germline, CDR1 is GTSNPN and CDR2 is SVGIG (reference sequence). Trimming shortened V by 2 bases and J by 11 bases, and 19 bases separated the two germline ends. The chain's CDR3 is CAWSPRSLEIAPLHF. Written as DNA, the CDR3 is TGTGCCTGGAGTCCCCGGTCCCTCGAAATTGCACCCCTCCACTTT.

This chain uses TRBV6-1 with TRBJ2-7; TRBD2 matches at 11 bases. CDR1 MNHNS and CDR2 SASEGT come from the germline V gene. The CDR3 is made up of 14 amino acids. J gave up 3 bases and V 5 bases, and 3 bases lay outside the gene matches. Written as DNA, the CDR3 is TGTGCCAGCAGTTTGACTAGCGGGATCTACGAGCAGTACTTC. Amino acid sequence: CASSLTSGIYEQYF.

The gene calls are TRBV28 and TRBJ1-2; D ambiguous. This CDR3 is built from 13 residues. From germline, CDR1 is MDHEN and CDR2 SYDVKM. V was trimmed by 3 bases and J by 7 bases, leaving 12 bases between them. CDR3 loop: CASSLVGLGGYTF. The CDR3 bases are TGTGCCAGCAGTTTGGTGGGGTTAGGTGGCTACACCTTC.